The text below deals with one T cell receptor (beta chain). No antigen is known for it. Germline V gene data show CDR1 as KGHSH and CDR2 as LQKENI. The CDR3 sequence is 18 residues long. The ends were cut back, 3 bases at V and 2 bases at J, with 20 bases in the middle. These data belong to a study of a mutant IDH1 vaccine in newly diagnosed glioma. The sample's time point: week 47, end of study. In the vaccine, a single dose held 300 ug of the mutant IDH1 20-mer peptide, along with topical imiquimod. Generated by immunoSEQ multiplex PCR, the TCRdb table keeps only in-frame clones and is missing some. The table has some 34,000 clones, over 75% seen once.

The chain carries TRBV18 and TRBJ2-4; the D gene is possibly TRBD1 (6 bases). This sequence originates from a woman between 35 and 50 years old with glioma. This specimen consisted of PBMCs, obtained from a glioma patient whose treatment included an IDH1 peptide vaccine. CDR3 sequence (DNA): TGTGCCAGCTCACCCTATCAGCAGGGGCCCAATCCCAAAAACATTCAGTACTTC. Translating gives CASSPYQQGPNPKNIQYF.